This TCR beta chain was found in a study of T cells after somatic rescue of genetic block. This CDR3 has 14 residues. The germline V gene encodes CDR1 SGHDT and CDR2 YYEEEE. With V trimmed by 2 bases and J by 7 bases, 6 bases remained unmatched. TCRdb keeps only in-frame clones here, not all; method: immunoSEQ multiplex PCR. The sample shows approximately 13,000 clones, under 75% of them seen only once. The chain has TRBV5-6 and TRBJ1-2; 9 bases match TRBD1. The clonotype comes from a boy younger than 18. The source material was peripheral blood mononuclear cells (PBMCs). The DNA for the CDR3 is TGTGCCAGCAGCTTAAAGAACAGGGGGCTTGGCTACACCTTC. It translates to CASSLKNRGLGYTF.